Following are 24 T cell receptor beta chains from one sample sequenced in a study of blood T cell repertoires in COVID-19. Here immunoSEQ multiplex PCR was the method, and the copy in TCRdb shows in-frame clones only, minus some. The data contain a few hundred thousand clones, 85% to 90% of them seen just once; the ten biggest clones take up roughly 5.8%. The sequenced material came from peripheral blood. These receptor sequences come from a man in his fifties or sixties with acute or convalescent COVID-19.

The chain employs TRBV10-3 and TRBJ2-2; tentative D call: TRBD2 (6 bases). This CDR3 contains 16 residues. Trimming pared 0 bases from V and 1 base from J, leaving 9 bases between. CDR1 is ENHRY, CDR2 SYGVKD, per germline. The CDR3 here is CAISESGRENTGELFF. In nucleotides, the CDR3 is TGTGCCATCAGTGAGTCGGGGCGGGAGAACACCGGGGAGCTGTTTTTT.

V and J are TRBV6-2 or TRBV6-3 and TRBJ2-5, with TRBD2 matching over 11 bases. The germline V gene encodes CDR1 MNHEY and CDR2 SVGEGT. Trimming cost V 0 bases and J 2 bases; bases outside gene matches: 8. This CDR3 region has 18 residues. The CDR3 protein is CASSYSPRLAGNQETQYF. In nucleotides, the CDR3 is TGTGCCAGCAGTTACTCCCCGCGACTAGCGGGAAATCAAGAGACCCAGTACTTC.

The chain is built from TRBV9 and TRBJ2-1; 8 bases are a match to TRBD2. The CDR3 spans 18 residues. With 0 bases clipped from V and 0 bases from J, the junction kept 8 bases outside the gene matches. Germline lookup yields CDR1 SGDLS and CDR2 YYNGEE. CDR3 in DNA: TGTGCCAGCAGCGTAGTAGCGGGACGACCCCCCTCCTACAATGAGCAGTTCTTC. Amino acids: CASSVVAGRPPSYNEQFF. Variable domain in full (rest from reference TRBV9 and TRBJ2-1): DSGVTQTPKHLITATGQRVTLRCSPRSGDLSVYWYQQSLDQGLQFLIQYYNGEERAKGNILERFSAQQFPDLHSELNLSSLELGDSALYFCASSVVAGRPPSYNEQFFGPGTRLTVL.

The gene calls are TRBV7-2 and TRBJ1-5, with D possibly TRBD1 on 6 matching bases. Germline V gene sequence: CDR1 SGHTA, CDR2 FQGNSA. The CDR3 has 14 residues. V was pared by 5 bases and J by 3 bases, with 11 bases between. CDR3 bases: TGTGCCAGCAGCGTACGGACAGACAATCAGCCCCAGCATTTT. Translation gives CASSVRTDNQPQHF.

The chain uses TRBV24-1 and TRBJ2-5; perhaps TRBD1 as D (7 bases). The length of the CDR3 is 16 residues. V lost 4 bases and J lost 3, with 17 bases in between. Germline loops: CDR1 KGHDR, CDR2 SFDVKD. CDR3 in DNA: TGTGCCACCAGTGACCCCCAGGGGGGCTCAAAAGAGACCCAGTACTTC. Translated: CATSDPQGGSKETQYF.

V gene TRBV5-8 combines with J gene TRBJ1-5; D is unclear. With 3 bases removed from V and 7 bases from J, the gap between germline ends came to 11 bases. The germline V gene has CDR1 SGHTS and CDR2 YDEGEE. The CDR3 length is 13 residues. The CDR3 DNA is TGTGCCAGCAGCTCCCCCGAGGCGCAGCCCCAGCATTTT. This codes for CASSSPEAQPQHF.

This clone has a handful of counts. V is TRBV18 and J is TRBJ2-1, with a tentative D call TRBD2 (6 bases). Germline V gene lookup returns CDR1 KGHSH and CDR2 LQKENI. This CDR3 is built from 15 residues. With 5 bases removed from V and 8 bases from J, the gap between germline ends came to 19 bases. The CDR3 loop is CASSSPRGRVDEQFF. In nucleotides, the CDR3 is TGTGCCAGCTCATCGCCCCGGGGGAGAGTGGATGAGCAGTTCTTC.

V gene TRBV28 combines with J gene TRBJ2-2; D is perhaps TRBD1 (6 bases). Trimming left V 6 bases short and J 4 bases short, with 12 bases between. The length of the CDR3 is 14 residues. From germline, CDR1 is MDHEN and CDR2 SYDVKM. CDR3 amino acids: CASRTGAVTGELFF. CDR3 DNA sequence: TGTGCCAGCAGGACAGGTGCGGTCACCGGGGAGCTGTTTTTT.

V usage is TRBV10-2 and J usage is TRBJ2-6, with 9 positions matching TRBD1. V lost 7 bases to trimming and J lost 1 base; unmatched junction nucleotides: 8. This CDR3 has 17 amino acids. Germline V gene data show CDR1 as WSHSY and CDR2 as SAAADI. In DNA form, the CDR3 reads TGCGCCAGCACCAAGGGACAGGGTTTTTCTGGGGCCAACGTCCTGACTTTC. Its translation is CASTKGQGFSGANVLTF.

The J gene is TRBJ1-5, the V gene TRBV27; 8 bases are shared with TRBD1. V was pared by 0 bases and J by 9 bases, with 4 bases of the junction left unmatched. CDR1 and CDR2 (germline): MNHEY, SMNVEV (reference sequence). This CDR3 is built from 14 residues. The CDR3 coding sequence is TGTGCCAGCAGTTTATCGACAGGGGCACGGCCCCAGCATTTT. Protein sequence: CASSLSTGARPQHF.

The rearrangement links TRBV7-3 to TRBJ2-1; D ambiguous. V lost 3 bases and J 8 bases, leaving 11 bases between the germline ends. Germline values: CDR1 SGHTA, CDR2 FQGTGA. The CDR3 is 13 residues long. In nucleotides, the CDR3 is TGTGCCAGCAGCTTGGTAGTTACGGATGAGCAGTTCTTC. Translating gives CASSLVVTDEQFF.

CDR3 loop: CATSQGRDNQPQHF. CDR3 in DNA: TGTGCCACCAGTCAAGGGAGGGATAATCAGCCCCAGCATTTT. V is TRBV19 and J is TRBJ1-5; D unresolved. V lost 10 bases and J lost 4, with 17 bases in between. Germline-derived CDR1 and CDR2 are LNHDA and SQIVND (reference sequence). The CDR3 is 14 amino acids.

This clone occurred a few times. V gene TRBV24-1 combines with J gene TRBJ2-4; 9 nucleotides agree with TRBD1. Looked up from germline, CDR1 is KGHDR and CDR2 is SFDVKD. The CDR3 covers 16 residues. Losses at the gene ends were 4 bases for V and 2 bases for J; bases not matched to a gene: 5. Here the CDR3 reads CATSDTGTGTKNIQYF. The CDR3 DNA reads TGTGCCACCAGTGACACCGGGACAGGGACCAAAAACATTCAGTACTTC.

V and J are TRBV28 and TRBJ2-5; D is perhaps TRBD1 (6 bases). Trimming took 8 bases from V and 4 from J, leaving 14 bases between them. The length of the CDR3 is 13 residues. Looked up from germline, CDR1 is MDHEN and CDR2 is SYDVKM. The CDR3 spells CASLEGVGETQYF. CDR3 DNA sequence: TGTGCCAGCCTCGAGGGGGTCGGAGAGACCCAGTACTTC. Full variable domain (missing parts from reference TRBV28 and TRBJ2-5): DVKVTQSSRYLVKRTGEKVFLECVQDMDHENMFWYRQDPGLGLRLIYFSYDVKMKEKGDIPEGYSVSREKKERFSLILESASTNQTSMYLCASLEGVGETQYFGPGTRLLVL.

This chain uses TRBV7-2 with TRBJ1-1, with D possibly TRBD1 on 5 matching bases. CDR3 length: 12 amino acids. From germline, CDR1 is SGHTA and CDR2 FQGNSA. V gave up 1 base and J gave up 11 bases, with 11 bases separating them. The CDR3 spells CASSLEAGWAFF. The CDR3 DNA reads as TGTGCCAGCAGCTTAGAGGCAGGGTGGGCTTTCTTT.

For the CDR3, the DNA is TGCGCCAGCAGCTTGGCCGGCCAGGGCCATCAAGGCAATGAGCAGTTCTTC. Amino acid sequence: CASSLAGQGHQGNEQFF. J is TRBJ2-1 and V is TRBV5-1, with D tentatively TRBD1 (5 bases). V lost 0 bases, J lost 6 bases, and 19 bases lay in between. CDR3 length: 17 amino acids. Germline V gene data show CDR1 as SGHRS and CDR2 as YFSETQ.

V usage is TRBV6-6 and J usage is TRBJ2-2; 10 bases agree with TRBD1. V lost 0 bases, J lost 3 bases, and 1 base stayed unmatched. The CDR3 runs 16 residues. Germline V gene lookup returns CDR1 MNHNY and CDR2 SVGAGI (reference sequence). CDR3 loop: CASSYSGTGDTGELFF. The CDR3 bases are TGTGCCAGCAGTTACTCGGGGACAGGGGACACCGGGGAGCTGTTTTTT.

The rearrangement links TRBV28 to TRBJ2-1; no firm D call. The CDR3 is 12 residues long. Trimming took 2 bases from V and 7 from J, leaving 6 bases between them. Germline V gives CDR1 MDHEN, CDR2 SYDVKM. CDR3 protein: CASSLAGNEQFF. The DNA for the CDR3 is TGTGCCAGCAGTTTAGCCGGGAATGAGCAGTTCTTC. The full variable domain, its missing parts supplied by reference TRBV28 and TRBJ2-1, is DVKVTQSSRYLVKRTGEKVFLECVQDMDHENMFWYRQDPGLGLRLIYFSYDVKMKEKGDIPEGYSVSREKKERFSLILESASTNQTSMYLCASSLAGNEQFFGPGTRLTVL.

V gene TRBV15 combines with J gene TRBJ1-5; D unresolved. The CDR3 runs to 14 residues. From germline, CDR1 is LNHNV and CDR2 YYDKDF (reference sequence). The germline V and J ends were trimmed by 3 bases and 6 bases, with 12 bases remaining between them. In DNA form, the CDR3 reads TGTGCCACCAGCAGGCCAGAAGAGGGTCAGCCCCAGCATTTT. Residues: CATSRPEEGQPQHF.

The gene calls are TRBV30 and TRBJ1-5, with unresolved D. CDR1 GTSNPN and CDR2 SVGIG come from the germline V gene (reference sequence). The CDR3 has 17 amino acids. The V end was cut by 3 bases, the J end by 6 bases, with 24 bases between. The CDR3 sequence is CAWSRTLRAGLGQPQHF. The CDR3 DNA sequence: TGTGCCTGGAGCCGGACTCTTAGGGCAGGCTTAGGTCAGCCCCAGCATTTT.

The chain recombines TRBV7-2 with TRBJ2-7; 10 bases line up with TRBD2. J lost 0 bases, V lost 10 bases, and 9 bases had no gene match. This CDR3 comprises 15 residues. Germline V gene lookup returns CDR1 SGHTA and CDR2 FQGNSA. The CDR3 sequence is CATQLAGRSSYEQYF. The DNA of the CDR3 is TGTGCCACCCAACTAGCGGGAAGGAGCTCCTACGAGCAGTACTTC.

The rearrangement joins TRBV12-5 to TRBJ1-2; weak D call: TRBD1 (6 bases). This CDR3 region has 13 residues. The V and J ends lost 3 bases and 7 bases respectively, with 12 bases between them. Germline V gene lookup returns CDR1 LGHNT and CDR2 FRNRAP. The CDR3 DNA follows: TGTGCTAGTGGTTTAGGGGGTCTGGCTGGCTACACCTTC. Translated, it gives CASGLGGLAGYTF. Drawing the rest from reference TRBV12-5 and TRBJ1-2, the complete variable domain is DARVTQTPRHKVTEMGQEVTMRCQPILGHNTVFWYRQTMMQGLELLAYFRNRAPLDDSGMPKDRFSAEMPDATLATLKIQPSEPRDSAVYFCASGLGGLAGYTFGSGTRLTVV.

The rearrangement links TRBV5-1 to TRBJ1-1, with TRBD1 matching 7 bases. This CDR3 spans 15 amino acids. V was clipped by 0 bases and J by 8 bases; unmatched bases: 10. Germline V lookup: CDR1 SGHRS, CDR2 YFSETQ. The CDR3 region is CASSLGTGLTGEAFF. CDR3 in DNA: TGCGCCAGCAGCTTGGGGACAGGCCTTACGGGGGAAGCTTTCTTT.

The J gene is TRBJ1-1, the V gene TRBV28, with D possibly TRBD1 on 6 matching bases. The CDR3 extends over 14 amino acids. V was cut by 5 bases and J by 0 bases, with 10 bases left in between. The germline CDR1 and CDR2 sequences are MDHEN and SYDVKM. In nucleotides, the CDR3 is TGTGCCAGCAGTCTACGGACAGTGAACACTGAAGCTTTCTTT. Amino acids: CASSLRTVNTEAFF. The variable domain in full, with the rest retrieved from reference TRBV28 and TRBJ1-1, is DVKVTQSSRYLVKRTGEKVFLECVQDMDHENMFWYRQDPGLGLRLIYFSYDVKMKEKGDIPEGYSVSREKKERFSLILESASTNQTSMYLCASSLRTVNTEAFFGQGTRLTVV.